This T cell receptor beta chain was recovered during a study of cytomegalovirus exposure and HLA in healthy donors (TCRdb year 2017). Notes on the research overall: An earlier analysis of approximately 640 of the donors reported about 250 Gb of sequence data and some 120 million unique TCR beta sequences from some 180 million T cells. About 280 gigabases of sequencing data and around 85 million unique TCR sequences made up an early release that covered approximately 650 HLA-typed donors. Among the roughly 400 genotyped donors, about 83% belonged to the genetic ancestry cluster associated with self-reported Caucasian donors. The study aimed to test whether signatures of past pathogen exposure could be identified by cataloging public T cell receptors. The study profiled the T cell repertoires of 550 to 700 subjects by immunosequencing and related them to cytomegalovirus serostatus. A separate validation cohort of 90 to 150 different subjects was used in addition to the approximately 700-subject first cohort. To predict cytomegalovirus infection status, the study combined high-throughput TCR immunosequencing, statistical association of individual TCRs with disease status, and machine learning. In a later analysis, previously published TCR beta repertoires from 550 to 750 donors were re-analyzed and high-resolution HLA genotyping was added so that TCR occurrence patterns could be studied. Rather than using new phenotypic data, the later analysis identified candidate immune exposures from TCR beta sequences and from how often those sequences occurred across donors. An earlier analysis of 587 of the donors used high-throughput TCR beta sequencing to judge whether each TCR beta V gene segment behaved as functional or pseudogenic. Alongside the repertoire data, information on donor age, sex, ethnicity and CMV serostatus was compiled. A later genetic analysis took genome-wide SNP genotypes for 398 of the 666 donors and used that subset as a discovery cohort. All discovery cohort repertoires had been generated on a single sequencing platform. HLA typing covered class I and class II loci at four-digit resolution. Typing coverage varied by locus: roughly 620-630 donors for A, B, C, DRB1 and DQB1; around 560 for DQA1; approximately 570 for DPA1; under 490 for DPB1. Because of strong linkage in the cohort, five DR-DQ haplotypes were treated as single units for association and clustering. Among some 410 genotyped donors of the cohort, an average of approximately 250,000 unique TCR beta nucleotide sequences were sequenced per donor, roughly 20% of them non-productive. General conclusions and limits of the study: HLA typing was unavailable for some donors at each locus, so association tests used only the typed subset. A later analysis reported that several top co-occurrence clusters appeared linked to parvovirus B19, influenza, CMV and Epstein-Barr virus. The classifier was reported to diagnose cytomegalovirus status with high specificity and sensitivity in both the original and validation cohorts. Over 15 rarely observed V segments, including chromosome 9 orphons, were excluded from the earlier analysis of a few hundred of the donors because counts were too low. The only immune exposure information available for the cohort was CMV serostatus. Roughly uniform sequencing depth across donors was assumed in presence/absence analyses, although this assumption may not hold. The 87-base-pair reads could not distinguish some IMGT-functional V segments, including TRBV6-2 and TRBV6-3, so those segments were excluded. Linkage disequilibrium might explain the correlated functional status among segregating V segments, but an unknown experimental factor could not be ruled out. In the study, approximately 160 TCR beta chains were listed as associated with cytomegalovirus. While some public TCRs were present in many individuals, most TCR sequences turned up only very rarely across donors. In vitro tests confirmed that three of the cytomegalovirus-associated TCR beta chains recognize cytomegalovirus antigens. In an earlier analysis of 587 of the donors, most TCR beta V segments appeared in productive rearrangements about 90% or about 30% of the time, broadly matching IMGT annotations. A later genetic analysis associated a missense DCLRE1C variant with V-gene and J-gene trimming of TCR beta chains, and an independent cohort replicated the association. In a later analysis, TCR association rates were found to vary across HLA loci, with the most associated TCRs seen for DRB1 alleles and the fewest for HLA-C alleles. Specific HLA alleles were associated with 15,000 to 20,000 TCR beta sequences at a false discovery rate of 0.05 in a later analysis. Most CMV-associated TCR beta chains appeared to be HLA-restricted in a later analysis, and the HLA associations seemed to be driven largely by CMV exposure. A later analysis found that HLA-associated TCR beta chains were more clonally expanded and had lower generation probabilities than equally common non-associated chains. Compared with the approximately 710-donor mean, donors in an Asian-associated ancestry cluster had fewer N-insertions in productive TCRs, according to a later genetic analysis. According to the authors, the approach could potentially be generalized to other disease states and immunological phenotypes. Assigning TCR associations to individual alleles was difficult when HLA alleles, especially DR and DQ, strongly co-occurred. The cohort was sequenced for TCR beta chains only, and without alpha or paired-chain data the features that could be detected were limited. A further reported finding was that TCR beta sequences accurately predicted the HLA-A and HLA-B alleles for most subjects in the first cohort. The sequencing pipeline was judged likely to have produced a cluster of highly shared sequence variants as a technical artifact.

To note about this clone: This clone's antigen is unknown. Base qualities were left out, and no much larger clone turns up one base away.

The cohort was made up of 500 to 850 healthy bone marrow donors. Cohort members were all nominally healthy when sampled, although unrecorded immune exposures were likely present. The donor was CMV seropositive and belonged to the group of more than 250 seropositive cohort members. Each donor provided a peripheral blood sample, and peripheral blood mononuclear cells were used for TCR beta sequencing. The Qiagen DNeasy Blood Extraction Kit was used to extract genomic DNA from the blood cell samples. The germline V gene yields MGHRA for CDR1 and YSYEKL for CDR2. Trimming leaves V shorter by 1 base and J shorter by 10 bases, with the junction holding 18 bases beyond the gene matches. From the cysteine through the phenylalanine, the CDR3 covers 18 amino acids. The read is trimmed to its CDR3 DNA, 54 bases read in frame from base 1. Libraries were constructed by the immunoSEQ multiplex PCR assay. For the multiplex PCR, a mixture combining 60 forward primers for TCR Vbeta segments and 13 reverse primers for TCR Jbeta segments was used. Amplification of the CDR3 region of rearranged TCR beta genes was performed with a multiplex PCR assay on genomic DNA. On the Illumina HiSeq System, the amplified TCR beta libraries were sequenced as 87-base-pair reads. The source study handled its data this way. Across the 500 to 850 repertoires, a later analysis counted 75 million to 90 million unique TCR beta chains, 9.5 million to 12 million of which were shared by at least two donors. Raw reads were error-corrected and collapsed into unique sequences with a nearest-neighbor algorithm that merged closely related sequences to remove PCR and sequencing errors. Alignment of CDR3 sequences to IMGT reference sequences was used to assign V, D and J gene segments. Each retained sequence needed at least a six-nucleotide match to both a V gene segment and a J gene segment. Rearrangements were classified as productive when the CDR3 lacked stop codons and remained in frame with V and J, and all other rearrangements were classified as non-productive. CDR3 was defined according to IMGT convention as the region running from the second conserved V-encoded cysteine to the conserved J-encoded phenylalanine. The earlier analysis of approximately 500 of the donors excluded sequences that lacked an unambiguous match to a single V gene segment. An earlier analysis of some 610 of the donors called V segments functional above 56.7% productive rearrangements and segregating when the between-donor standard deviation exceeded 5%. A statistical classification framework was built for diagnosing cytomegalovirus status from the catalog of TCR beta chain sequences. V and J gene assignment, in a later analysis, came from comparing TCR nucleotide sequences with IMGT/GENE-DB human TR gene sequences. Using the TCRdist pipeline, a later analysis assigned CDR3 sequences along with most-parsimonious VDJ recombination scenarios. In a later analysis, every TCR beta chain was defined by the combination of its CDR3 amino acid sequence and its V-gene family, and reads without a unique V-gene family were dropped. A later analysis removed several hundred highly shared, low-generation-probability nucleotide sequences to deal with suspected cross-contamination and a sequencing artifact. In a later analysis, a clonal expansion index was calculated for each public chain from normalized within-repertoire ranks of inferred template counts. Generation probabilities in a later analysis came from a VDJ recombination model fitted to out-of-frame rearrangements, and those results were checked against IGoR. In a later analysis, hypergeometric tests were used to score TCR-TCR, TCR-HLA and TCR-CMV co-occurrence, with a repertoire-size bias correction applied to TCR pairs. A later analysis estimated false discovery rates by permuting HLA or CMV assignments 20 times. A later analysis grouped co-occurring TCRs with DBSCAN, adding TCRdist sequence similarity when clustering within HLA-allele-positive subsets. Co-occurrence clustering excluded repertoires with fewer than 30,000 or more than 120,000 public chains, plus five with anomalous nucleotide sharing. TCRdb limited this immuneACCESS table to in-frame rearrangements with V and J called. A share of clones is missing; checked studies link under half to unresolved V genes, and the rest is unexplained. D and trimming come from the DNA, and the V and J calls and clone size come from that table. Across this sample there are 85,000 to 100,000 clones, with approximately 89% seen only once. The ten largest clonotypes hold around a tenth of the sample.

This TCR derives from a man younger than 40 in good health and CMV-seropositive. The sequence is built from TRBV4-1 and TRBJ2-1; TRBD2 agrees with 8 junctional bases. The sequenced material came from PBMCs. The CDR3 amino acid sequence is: CASSQAPFRSGRAGEQFF. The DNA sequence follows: TGCGCCAGCAGCCAAGCCCCCTTCCGGAGCGGGAGAGCGGGGGAGCAGTTCTTC.